Sequencing of this T cell receptor beta chain was carried out in a study of T-cell memory formation after mild COVID-19. In the study overall: Each donor largely had its own TCR clusters.

The V end lost 6 bases, the J end lost 0 bases, and 9 bases lay between the germline ends. In germline, CDR1 is MNHEY, CDR2 SVGEGT. The CDR3 loop spans 13 amino acids. TCRdb redid the calling of the 5' RACE reads with MiXCR, one entry per CDR3 protein. The data contain 95,000 to 110,000 distinct CDR3 sequences, around an eighth of them singletons. This TCR was sampled from a man aged 18-30 years who had mild COVID-19 (a few samples of this study predate the infection). Cell type and time point are not known. Sequenced: PBMCs or a T cell subset sorted from them (not recorded which). The chain joins TRBV6-2 or TRBV6-3 to TRBJ2-7; D is uncertain. This CDR3 reads CASSWASSYEQYF. The CDR3, as DNA: TGTGCCAGCAGCTGGGCCAGCTCCTACGAGCAGTACTTC.